Each of the 15 T cell receptor beta chains below was sequenced from the same sample in a study of blood T cell repertoires in COVID-19. Generated by immunoSEQ multiplex PCR, the TCRdb table keeps only in-frame clones and is missing some. The sample includes 250,000 or so clones, 70% to 85% of them seen just once. Sequencing input: peripheral blood. These receptors were collected from a man between 40 and 49 years old who had recovered from COVID-19.

The rearrangement joins TRBV10-3 to TRBJ2-3; 11 bases are a match to TRBD2. V shed 10 bases and J 0 bases; nucleotides not matched to a gene: 15. Looked up from germline, CDR1 is ENHRY and CDR2 is SYGVKD. CDR3 size: 18 residues. The CDR3 DNA is TGTGCCACCTCGCATCCGGGACTAGCGGCCGCTAGCACAGATACGCAGTATTTT. Translating gives CATSHPGLAAASTDTQYF.

The chain combines TRBV15 with TRBJ2-1; tentatively, D is TRBD2 (6 bases). This CDR3 is built from 18 residues. Germline V CDR1 and CDR2: LNHNV, YYDKDF (reference sequence). V was cut by 0 bases and J by 2 bases, with 17 bases left in between. The CDR3 sequence: CATSRDQIAALAYNEQFF. The CDR3 nucleotides are TGTGCCACCAGCAGAGATCAAATAGCGGCCTTAGCCTACAATGAGCAGTTCTTC.

This chain joins TRBV6-5 and TRBJ2-5, with D tentatively TRBD2 (6 bases). The germline gives CDR1 MNHEY, CDR2 SVGAGI. Trimming took off 4 bases at V and 4 bases at J, with 16 bases between the two ends. CDR3 length: 15 residues. CDR3 in amino acids: CASSSLSVGGETQYF. CDR3 nucleotides: TGTGCCAGCAGTTCCCTCAGTGTGGGAGGAGAGACCCAGTACTTC.

The rearrangement uses TRBV2 and TRBJ2-1; a possible D gene is TRBD2 (5 bases). The CDR3 consists of 13 residues. V was shortened by 7 bases and J by 8 bases, with 15 bases between the two germline ends. The germline CDR1 and CDR2 sequences are SNHLY and FYNNEI. The CDR3 spells CASTPGDADEQFF. The CDR3 region has the DNA TGTGCCAGCACCCCCGGGGATGCGGATGAGCAGTTCTTC.

CDR3 nucleotides: TGTGCCACCAGCGTGTACTGGACTAGCGGGGGATACGAGCAGTACTTC. Its translation: CATSVYWTSGGYEQYF. The chain employs TRBV15 and TRBJ2-7; 13 nucleotides line up with TRBD2. The CDR3 runs 16 residues. The V gene end was trimmed by 5 bases and the J gene end by 4 bases; junction bases not matched to a gene: 8. Per germline, CDR1 LNHNV and CDR2 YYDKDF (reference sequence).

The genes are TRBV18 and TRBJ1-1; D uncertain. V was trimmed by 3 bases and J by 12 bases, leaving 23 bases between them. CDR3 length equals 15 residues. CDR1 KGHSH and CDR2 LQKENI come from the germline V gene. CDR3 coding DNA: TGTGCCAGCTCACCCTCCGCGGGTTTACGGGGAGGAACTTTCTTT. It codes for CASSPSAGLRGGTFF.

The V and J genes are TRBV7-9 and TRBJ1-2; D is uncertain. Germline lookup yields CDR1 SEHNR and CDR2 FQNEAQ (reference sequence). V was clipped by 5 bases and J by 2 bases, with 9 bases between them. The CDR3 covers 13 residues. CDR3: CASSASRNYGYTF. CDR3 nucleotide sequence: TGTGCCAGCAGCGCTAGCAGGAACTATGGCTACACCTTC.

The gene calls are TRBV12-5 and TRBJ2-3; 8 nucleotides match TRBD1. Germline CDR1 and CDR2: LGHNT and FRNRAP. V lost 3 bases and J lost 3; bases outside the gene matches: 5. The CDR3 is 15 amino acids. This CDR3 is CASGLDRGGTDTQYF. CDR3 coding DNA: TGTGCTAGTGGTTTAGACAGGGGCGGTACAGATACGCAGTATTTT.

The chain uses TRBV25-1 and TRBJ2-1; D uncertain. CDR1 and CDR2 from the germline V gene are MGHDK and SYGVNS. The CDR3 has 12 residues. V dropped 0 bases and J dropped 7 bases, with 4 bases sitting between them. CDR3: CASSEYENEQFF. CDR3 bases: TGTGCCAGCAGTGAATATGAGAATGAGCAGTTCTTC.

V is TRBV11-2 and J is TRBJ2-1; TRBD2 is a possible D gene (6 bases). Germline V CDR1 and CDR2: SGHAT, FQNNGV. With 1 base removed from V and 4 bases from J, the gap between germline ends came to 14 bases. This CDR3 has 16 amino acids. CDR3 sequence reads: CASSLGGGSGYNEQFF. The CDR3 DNA reads TGTGCCAGCAGCTTAGGTGGCGGTAGCGGATACAATGAGCAGTTCTTC.

The chain links TRBV5-1 to TRBJ2-2; TRBD2 aligns across 12 bases. Trimming took 1 base from V and 6 from J; bases not matched to a gene: 1. CDR1 and CDR2 from the germline V gene are SGHRS and YFSETQ. The CDR3 is made up of 15 amino acids. The CDR3 nucleotides read TGCGCCAGCAGCTTGACTAGCGGGAGGTCCGGGGAGCTGTTTTTT. It yields the protein CASSLTSGRSGELFF.

The CDR3 DNA reads TGTGCCAGCACTCTTCAGGGGGACCCCTATGGCTACACCTTC. It specifies CASTLQGDPYGYTF. The chain links TRBV28 to TRBJ1-2; 7 bases are a match to TRBD1. With 7 bases clipped from V and 4 bases from J, the junction kept 9 bases outside the gene matches. The CDR3 extends over 14 amino acids. The germline gives CDR1 MDHEN, CDR2 SYDVKM.

This clone is termed medium-sized. The genes are TRBV5-1 and TRBJ1-1, with 7 bases that match TRBD1. Trimming took 3 bases from V and 11 from J; bases not matched to a gene: 10. Germline V CDR1 and CDR2: SGHRS, YFSETQ. This CDR3 has 13 residues. The CDR3 region has the DNA TGCGCCAGCAGCTATGGACAGGCTGAGCGGGCTTTCTTT. Its protein product is CASSYGQAERAFF. The full variable domain, its missing parts supplied by reference TRBV5-1 and TRBJ1-1, is KAGVTQTPRYLIKTRGQQVTLSCSPISGHRSVSWYQQTPGQGLQFLFEYFSETQRNKGNFPGRFSGRQFSNSRSEMNVSTLELGDSALYLCASSYGQAERAFFGQGTRLTVV.

The gene calls are TRBV6-5 and TRBJ2-1; no clear D gene. Trimming cost V 0 bases and J 10 bases, with 13 bases left between them. Per the germline V gene, CDR1 is MNHEY and CDR2 is SVGAGI. This CDR3 contains 14 residues. As DNA, the CDR3 is TGTGCCAGCAGTTACTCGATCGGTACCAGGGAGCAGTTCTTC. This sequence encodes CASSYSIGTREQFF.

With regard to this clone: The same CDR3 arises from other DNA sequences in this sample as well. The V gene is TRBV12-3 or TRBV12-4, the J gene TRBJ1-2; D remains unclear. V gave up 3 bases and J gave up 8 bases, with 4 bases separating them. The length of the CDR3 is 10 residues. The CDR3 spells CASSFQGYTF. CDR3 DNA: TGTGCCAGCAGTTTCCAGGGCTACACCTTC.